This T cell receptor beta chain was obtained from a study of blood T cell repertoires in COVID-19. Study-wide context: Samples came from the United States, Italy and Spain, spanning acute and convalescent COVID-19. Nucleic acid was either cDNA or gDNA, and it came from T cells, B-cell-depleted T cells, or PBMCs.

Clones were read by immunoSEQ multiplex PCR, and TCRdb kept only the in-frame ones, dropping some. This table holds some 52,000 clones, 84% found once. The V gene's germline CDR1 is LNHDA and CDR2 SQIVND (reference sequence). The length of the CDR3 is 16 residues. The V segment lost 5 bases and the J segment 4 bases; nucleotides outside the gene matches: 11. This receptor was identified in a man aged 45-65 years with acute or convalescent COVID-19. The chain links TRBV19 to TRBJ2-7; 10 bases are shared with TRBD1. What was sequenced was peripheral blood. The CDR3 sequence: CASSPYSGQGVYEQYF. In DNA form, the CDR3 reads TGTGCCAGTAGTCCCTACTCCGGACAGGGGGTTTACGAGCAGTACTTC. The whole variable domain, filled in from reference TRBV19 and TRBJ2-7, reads DGGITQSPKYLFRKEGQNVTLSCEQNLNHDAMYWYRQDPGQGLRLIYYSQIVNDFQKGDIAEGYSVSREKKESFPLTVTSAQKNPTAFYLCASSPYSGQGVYEQYFGPGTRLTVT.